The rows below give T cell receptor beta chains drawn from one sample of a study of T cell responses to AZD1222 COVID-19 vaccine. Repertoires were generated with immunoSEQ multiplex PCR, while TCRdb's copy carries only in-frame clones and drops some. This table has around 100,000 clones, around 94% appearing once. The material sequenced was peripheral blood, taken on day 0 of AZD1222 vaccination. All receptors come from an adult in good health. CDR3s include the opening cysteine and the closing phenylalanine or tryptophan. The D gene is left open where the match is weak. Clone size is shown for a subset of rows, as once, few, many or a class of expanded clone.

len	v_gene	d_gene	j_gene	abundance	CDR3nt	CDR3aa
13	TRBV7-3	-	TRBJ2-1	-	TGTGCCAGCAGCTACGGCGGGTACAATGAGCAGTTCTTC	CASSYGGYNEQFF
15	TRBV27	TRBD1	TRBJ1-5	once	TGTGCCAGCAGTTGGGCAGGGGGTTTCAATCAGCCCCAGCATTTT	CASSWAGGFNQPQHF
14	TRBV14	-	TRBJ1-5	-	TGTGCCAGCAGCCAAGGGGGCGGAGGACAGCCCCAGCATTTT	CASSQGGGGQPQHF
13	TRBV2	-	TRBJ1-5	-	TGTGCCAGCAGGGGACAAGACAATCAGCCCCAGCATTTT	CASRGQDNQPQHF
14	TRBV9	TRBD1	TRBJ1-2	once	TGTGCCAGCAGCAACGGACAGGGCGATTGGGGCTACACCTTC	CASSNGQGDWGYTF
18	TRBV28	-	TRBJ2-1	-	TGTGCCAGCAGTTCCGTGGGCCTCGGGACAAAAGCCTACAATGAGCAGTTCTTC	CASSSVGLGTKAYNEQFF
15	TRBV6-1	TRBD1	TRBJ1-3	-	TGTGCCAGCAGTGACCTGACAGGGGGCGGAAACACCATATATTTT	CASSDLTGGGNTIYF
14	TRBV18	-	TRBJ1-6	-	TGTGCCAGCTCGCCGGGGGGTCCGAATTCACCCCTCCACTTT	CASSPGGPNSPLHF
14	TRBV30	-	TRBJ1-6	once	TGTGCCTGGAGTGGAGCCGGAGGGGGGTCACCCCTCCACTTT	CAWSGAGGGSPLHF
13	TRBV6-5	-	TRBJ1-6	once	TGTGCCAGCACCGATGAGGGGAGATCACCCCTCCACTTT	CASTDEGRSPLHF
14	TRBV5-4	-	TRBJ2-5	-	TGTGCCAGCAGCTTGTTGAATACTCAAGAGACCCAGTACTTC	CASSLLNTQETQYF
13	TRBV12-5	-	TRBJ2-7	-	TGTGCTAGTGGTTTGGGACAGATCTACGAGCAGTACTTC	CASGLGQIYEQYF
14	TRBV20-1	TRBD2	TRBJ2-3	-	TGCAGTGCTAGTTCTCTAGCGGGAGAAGGTACGCAGTATTTT	CSASSLAGEGTQYF
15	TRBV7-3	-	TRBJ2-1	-	TGTGCCAGCAGCGTAGGGCCCCGACTGTCTAATGAGCAGTTCTTC	CASSVGPRLSNEQFF
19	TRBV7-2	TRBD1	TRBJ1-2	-	TGTGCCAGCAGCCATTGGACTTCAGCGGGACAGGGGGTGGACTATGGCTACACCTTC	CASSHWTSAGQGVDYGYTF
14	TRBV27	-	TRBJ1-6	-	TGTGCCAGCAGTTCTGACAAGGGGAATTCACCCCTCCACTTT	CASSSDKGNSPLHF
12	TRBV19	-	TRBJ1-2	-	TGTGCCAGTAGTATCGGGGCAGAAGGCTACACCTTC	CASSIGAEGYTF
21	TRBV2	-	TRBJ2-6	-	TGTGCCAGCAGTGAAGTGGGGGAAGGGTTACTCATTGACTCTGGGGCCAACGTCCTGACTTTC	CASSEVGEGLLIDSGANVLTF
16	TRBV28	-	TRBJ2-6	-	TGTGCCAGCAGACCTTTACCCCGGGGAGGGGCCAACGTCCTGACTTTC	CASRPLPRGGANVLTF
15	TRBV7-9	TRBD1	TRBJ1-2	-	TGTGCCAGCAGCTCGACCCTACAGGGGGCGGGAGGCTACACCTTC	CASSSTLQGAGGYTF
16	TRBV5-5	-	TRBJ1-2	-	TGTGCCAGCAGCTCCCAGATGACAGCTCCTAACTATGGCTACACCTTC	CASSSQMTAPNYGYTF
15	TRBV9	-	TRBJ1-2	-	TGTGCCAGCAGCCCTCGAGACAGGCTTAACTATGGCTACACCTTC	CASSPRDRLNYGYTF
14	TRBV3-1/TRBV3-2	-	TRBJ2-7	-	TGTGCCAGCAGCCCGCAGGGTGCGGGCTACGAGCAGTACTTC	CASSPQGAGYEQYF
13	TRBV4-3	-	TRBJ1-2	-	TGCGCCAGCAGCCAAGATCCGGGGAGAGGCTACACCTTC	CASSQDPGRGYTF
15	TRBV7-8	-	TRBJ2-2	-	TGTGCCAGCAGCTTAGGGATGTGGGACACCGGGGAGCTGTTTTTT	CASSLGMWDTGELFF
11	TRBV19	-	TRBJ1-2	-	TGTGCCGAGGGGGGGGAGGACGGCTACACCTTC	CAEGGEDGYTF
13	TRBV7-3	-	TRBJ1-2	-	TGTGCCAGCAGCCCCTACGGGGGGCTAACCAGCACCTTC	CASSPYGGLTSTF
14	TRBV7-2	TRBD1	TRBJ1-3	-	TGTGCCAGCAGCTCAACAGGGGCTGGAAACACCATATATTTT	CASSSTGAGNTIYF
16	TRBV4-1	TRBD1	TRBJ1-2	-	TGCGCCAGCAGCCAAGTGGGGAGGGGGCGAAGCTATGGCTACACCTTC	CASSQVGRGRSYGYTF
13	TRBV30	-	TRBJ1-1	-	TGTGCCTGGAGTGTGCAACAGGGCGTGGGAGCTTTCTTT	CAWSVQQGVGAFF
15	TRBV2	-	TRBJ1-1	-	TGTGCCAGCAGTGACGCGCAGAGGGTGGACACTGAAGCTTTCTTT	CASSDAQRVDTEAFF
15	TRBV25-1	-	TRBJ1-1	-	TGTGCCAGCAGTTTAATGGACACCCCGAGCACTGAAGCTTTCTTT	CASSLMDTPSTEAFF
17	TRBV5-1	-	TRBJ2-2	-	TGCGCCAGCAGCTTGGTAACGTTTACAGACCACACCGGGGAGCTGTTTTTT	CASSLVTFTDHTGELFF
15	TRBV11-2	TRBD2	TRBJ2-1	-	TGTGCCAGCAGCGAACTAGCGGGAGGGTACAATGAGCAGTTCTTC	CASSELAGGYNEQFF
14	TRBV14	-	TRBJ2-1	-	TGTGCCAGCAGCCAGCCGGACTTTGTGAATGAGCAGTTCTTC	CASSQPDFVNEQFF
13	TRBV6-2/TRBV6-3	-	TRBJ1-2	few	TGTGCCAGCAGCCGTACAGGGATCTATGGCTACACCTTC	CASSRTGIYGYTF
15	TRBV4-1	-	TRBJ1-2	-	TGCGCCAGCAGCCAAGGTACGCAATCGGGCTATGGCTACACCTTC	CASSQGTQSGYGYTF